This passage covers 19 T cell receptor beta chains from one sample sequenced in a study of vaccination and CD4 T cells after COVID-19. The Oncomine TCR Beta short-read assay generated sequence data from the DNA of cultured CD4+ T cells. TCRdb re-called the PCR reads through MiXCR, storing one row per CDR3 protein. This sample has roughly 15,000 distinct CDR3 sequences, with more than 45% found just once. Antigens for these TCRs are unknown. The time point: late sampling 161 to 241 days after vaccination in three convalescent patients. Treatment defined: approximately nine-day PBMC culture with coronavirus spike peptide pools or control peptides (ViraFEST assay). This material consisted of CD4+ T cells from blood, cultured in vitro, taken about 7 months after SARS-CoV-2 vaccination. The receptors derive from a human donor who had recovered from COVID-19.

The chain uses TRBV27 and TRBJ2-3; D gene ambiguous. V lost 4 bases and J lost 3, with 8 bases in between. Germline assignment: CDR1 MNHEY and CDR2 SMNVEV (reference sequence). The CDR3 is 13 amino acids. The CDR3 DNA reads TGTGCCAGCAGTTCCGATTATACAGATACGCAGTATTTT. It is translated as CASSSDYTDTQYF.

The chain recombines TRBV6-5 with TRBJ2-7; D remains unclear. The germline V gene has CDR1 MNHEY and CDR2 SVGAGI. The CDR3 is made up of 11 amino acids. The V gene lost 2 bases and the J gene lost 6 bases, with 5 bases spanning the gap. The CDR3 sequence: CASSYRAEQYF. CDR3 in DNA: TGTGCCAGCAGTTACAGGGCCGAGCAGTACTTC.

The CDR3 DNA sequence: TGCAGCGTTCAACAGGGGGGTCCCAATCAGCCCCAGCATTTT. It encodes CSVQQGGPNQPQHF. The gene calls are TRBV29-1 and TRBJ1-5, with 8 bases matching TRBD1. CDR1 and CDR2 (germline): SQVTM, ANQGSEA. Trimming at V came to 5 bases and at J to 3 bases, leaving 6 bases not matched to a gene. This CDR3 is built from 14 residues.

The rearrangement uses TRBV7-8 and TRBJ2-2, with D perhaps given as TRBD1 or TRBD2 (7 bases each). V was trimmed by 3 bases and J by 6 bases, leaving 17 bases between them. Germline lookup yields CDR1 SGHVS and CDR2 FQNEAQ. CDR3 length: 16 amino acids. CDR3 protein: CASSFVGGQGAGELFF. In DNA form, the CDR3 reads TGTGCCAGCAGCTTTGTCGGGGGGCAGGGGGCCGGGGAGCTGTTTTTT.

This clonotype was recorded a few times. CDR3 region: CASSKDRKSGYNQPQHF. For the CDR3, the DNA is TGTGCCAGCAGCAAAGATAGGAAGTCAGGATACAATCAGCCCCAGCATTTT. The chain employs TRBV21-1 and TRBJ1-5. TRBV21-1 is annotated as a pseudogene. CDR3 length equals 17 residues.

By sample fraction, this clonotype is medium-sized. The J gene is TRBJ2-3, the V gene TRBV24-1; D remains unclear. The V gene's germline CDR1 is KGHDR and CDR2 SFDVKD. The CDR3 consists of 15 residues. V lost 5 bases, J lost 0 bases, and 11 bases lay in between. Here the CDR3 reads CATSGARASTDTQYF. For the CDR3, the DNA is TGTGCCACCAGTGGCGCGAGAGCAAGCACAGATACGCAGTATTTT.

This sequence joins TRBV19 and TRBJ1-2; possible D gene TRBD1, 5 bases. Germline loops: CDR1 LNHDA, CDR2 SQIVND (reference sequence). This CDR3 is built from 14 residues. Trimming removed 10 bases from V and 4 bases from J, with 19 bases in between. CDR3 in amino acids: CANTRGLQAYGYTF. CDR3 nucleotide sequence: TGTGCCAATACTCGGGGCCTCCAGGCCTATGGCTACACCTTC.

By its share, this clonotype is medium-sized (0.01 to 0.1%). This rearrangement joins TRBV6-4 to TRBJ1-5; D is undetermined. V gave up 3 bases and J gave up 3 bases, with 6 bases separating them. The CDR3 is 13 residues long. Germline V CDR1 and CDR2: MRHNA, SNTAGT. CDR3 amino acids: CASSEQINQPQHF. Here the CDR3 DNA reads TGTGCCAGCAGTGAACAGATCAATCAGCCCCAGCATTTT.

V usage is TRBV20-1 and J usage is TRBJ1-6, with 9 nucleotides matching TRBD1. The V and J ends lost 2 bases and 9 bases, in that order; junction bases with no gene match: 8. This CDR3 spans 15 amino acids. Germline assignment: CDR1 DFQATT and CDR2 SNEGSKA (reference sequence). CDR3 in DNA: TGCAGTGCTAGATCGGCGGGACAGGGTGCTTCACCCCTCCACTTT. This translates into CSARSAGQGASPLHF.

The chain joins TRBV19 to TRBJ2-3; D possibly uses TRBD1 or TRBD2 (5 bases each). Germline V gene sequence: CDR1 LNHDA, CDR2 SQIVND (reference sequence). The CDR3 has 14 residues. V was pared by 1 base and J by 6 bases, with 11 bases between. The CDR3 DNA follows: TGTGCCAGTAGTATAGGAGGGGCAGCGGATACGCAGTATTTT. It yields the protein CASSIGGAADTQYF.

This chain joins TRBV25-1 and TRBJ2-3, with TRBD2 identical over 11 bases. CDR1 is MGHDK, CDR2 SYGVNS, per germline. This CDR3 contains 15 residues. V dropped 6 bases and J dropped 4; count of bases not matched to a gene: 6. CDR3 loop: CASSQPSGRPDTQYF. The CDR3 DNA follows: TGTGCCAGCAGCCAACCTAGCGGGAGGCCAGATACGCAGTATTTT.

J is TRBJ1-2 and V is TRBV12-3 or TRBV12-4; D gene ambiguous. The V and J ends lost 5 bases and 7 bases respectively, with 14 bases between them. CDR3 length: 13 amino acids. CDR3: CASSERRVVGYTF. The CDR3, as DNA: TGTGCCAGCAGTGAGAGGAGGGTCGTTGGCTACACCTTC.

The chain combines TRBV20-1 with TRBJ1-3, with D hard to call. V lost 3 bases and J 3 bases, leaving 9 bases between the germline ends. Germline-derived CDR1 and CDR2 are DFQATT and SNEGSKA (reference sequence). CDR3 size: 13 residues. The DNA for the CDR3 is TGCAGTGCTAGGGGATTTGGTGGAAACACCATATATTTT. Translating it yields CSARGFGGNTIYF.

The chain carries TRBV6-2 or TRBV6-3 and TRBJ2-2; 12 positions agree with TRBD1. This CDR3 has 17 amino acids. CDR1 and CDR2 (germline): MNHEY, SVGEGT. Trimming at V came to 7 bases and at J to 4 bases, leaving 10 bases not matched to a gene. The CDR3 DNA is TGTGCCAGCATCGCCCTACCGGGACAGGGGGCCACCGGGGAGCTGTTTTTT. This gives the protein CASIALPGQGATGELFF.

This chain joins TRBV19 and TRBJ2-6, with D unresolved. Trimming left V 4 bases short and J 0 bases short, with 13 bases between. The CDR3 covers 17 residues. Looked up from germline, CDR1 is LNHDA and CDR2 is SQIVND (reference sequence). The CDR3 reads CASSTGRPHSGANVLTF. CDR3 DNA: TGTGCCAGTAGTACCGGCAGGCCTCACTCTGGGGCCAACGTCCTGACTTTC.

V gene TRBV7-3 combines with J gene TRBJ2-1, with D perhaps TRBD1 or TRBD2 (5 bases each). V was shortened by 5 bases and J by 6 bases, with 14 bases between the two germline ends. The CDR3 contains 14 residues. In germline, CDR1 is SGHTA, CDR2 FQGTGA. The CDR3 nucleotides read TGTGCCAGCAGCCTGGGGACCCATTCCAATGAGCAGTTCTTC. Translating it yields CASSLGTHSNEQFF.

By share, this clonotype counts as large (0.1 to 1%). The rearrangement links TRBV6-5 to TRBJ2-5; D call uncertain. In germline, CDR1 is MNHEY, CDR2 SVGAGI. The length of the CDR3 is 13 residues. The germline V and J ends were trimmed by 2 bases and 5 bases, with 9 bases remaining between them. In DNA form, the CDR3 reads TGTGCCAGCAGTTACACACCTTCGGAGACCCAGTACTTC. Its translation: CASSYTPSETQYF.

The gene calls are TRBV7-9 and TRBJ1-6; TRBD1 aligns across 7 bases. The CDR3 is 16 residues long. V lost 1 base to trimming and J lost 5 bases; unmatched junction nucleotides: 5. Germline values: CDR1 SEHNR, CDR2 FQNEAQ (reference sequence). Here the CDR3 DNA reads TGTGCCAGCAGCTTAGACAGGGGTGGGAATAATTCACCCCTCCACTTT. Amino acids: CASSLDRGGNNSPLHF.

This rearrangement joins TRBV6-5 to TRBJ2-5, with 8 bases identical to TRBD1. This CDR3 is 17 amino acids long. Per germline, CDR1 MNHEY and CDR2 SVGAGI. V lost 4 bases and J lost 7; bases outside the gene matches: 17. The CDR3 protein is CASSSQGARPSGRTQYF. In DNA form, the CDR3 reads TGTGCCAGCAGTTCGCAGGGGGCGCGACCCTCGGGGCGGACCCAGTACTTC.